This T cell receptor (beta chain) was identified during a study of immune cell composition in non-small cell lung cancer. Study as a whole: Most cases were lung adenocarcinoma or squamous cell carcinoma.

Some clones are missing from TCRdb's copy, which holds only in-frame ones; the method was immunoSEQ multiplex PCR. The profile shows over 7,500 clones, roughly 77% of them singletons. As for this clone: The antigen remains undetermined.

Germline V gives CDR1 SGDLS, CDR2 YYNGEE. Trimming cost V 0 bases and J 3 bases; bases outside gene matches: 3. This CDR3 is 14 amino acids long. Notes on the study in general: 75% of squamous and about 31% of adenocarcinoma cases had tumour-associated clones >0.5%. In adenocarcinoma, maximal tumour-associated clone frequency tracked TIL tumour reactivity. No significant correlation existed between pack-years smoked and tumour clonality.

Normal lung was taken at the farthest possible site, at least 3 cm from tumour. This TCR was recovered from a human donor with non-small cell lung cancer. This sequence joins TRBV9 and TRBJ2-7; 7 bases fit TRBD1. The sample consisted of non-adjacent lung tissue. The CDR3 coding sequence is TGTGCCAGCAGCGTAGGGGACAGTCGCTACGAGCAGTACTTC. It yields the protein CASSVGDSRYEQYF.